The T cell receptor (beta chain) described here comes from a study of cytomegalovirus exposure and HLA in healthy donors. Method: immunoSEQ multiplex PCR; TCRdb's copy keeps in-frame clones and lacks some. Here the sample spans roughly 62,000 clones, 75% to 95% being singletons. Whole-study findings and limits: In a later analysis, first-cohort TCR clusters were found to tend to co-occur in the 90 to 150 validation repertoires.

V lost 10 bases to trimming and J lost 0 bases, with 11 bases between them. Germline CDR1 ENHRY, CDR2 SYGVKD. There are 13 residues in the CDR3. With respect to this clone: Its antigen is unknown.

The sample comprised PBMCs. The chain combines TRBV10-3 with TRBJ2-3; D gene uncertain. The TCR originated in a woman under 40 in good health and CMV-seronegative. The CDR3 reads CATLTTSTDTQYF. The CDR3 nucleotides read TGTGCCACCTTAACTACCAGCACAGATACGCAGTATTTT.